Each of the 29 T cell receptor beta chains below was sequenced from the same sample in a study of brain T cells in children with intractable seizures. As for time point: blood from clinic visit 5 months post-surgery; TSC patient then seizure free. TCRdb keeps only in-frame clones here, not all; method: immunoSEQ multiplex PCR. Of 300,000 to 400,000 clones in the sample, about 94% were seen once. Source: peripheral blood, taken less than 6 months after surgery. These receptors came from a boy in the first two years of life with tuberous sclerosis and intractable seizures.

The genes are TRBV7-2 and TRBJ2-7; 10 bases are shared with TRBD2. The CDR3 totals 14 residues. J gave up 0 bases and V 4 bases, and 0 bases lay outside the gene matches. The germline gives CDR1 SGHTA, CDR2 FQGNSA. The CDR3 DNA reads as TGTGCCAGCAGCTGGACTAGCGGCTCCTACGAGCAGTACTTC. This sequence encodes CASSWTSGSYEQYF.

The chain employs TRBV5-6 and TRBJ1-1; D is uncertain. Per germline, CDR1 SGHDT and CDR2 YYEEEE. V was clipped by 4 bases and J by 6 bases, with 25 bases between them. The CDR3 consists of 17 residues. CDR3 loop: CASSPRPARRLWSEAFF. In DNA form, the CDR3 reads TGTGCCAGCAGCCCCCGGCCGGCCAGGCGGCTCTGGTCTGAAGCTTTCTTT.

V and J are TRBV6-5 and TRBJ1-6; D perhaps matches TRBD1 (5 bases). In germline, CDR1 is MNHEY, CDR2 SVGAGI. Trimming took off 11 bases at V and 9 bases at J, with 20 bases between the two ends. The CDR3 contains 14 residues. DNA of the CDR3: TGTGCCTGCCGGGACGGCTTCGTTCGTTCACCCCTCCACTTT. Its protein product is CACRDGFVRSPLHF.

The chain combines TRBV19 with TRBJ2-7; 7 positions match TRBD1. Germline V gene data show CDR1 as LNHDA and CDR2 as SQIVND (reference sequence). The length of the CDR3 is 16 residues. After removal of 5 bases from V and 4 bases from J, the junction contained 14 bases not matched to a gene. DNA of the CDR3: TGTGCCAGTAGTCCACAGGGGACAGTCTATGGTTACGAGCAGTACTTC. Residues: CASSPQGTVYGYEQYF.

The count of this clone is one. The V gene is TRBV28, the J gene TRBJ2-3; D might be TRBD2 (6 bases). Trimming took 5 bases from V and 0 from J, leaving 15 bases between them. Germline loops: CDR1 MDHEN, CDR2 SYDVKM. This CDR3 is built from 16 residues. The CDR3 DNA follows: TGTGCCAGCAGTCCTTGGGGTAGCGGTAGCACAGATACGCAGTATTTT. Protein product: CASSPWGSGSTDTQYF.

This chain joins TRBV5-6 and TRBJ2-3, with D uncertain. Germline V lookup: CDR1 SGHDT, CDR2 YYEEEE. CDR3 length: 13 residues. The V end lost 3 bases, the J end lost 1 base, and 6 bases lay between the germline ends. The CDR3 nucleotides read TGTGCCAGCAGCTCTCTAGGCACAGATACGCAGTATTTT. This encodes CASSSLGTDTQYF.

The rearrangement joins TRBV7-3 to TRBJ2-2; 8 nucleotides agree with TRBD2. The CDR3 is 15 amino acids. The V and J ends lost 5 bases and 4 bases, in that order; junction bases with no gene match: 6. Looked up from germline, CDR1 is SGHTA and CDR2 is FQGTGA. CDR3 region: CASSPGGRGTGELFF. For the CDR3, the DNA is TGTGCCAGCAGCCCGGGAGGGCGGGGCACCGGGGAGCTGTTTTTT. Full variable domain (outside the CDR3, taken from reference TRBV7-3 and TRBJ2-2): GAGVSQTPSNKVTEKGKYVELRCDPISGHTALYWYRQSLGQGPEFLIYFQGTGAADDSGLPNDRFFAVRPEGSVSTLKIQRTERGDSAVYLCASSPGGRGTGELFFGEGSRLTVL.

The CDR3 loop reads CASSPNRVNNEKLFF. The DNA of the CDR3 is TGTGCCAGCAGCCCGAACCGGGTCAATAATGAAAAACTGTTTTTT. The rearrangement uses TRBV5-4 and TRBJ1-4; unclear D gene. Germline CDR1 and CDR2: SGHNT and YYREEE (reference sequence). CDR3 size: 15 residues. The V gene lost 4 bases and the J gene lost 4 bases, with 14 bases spanning the gap.

The chain recombines TRBV5-5 with TRBJ1-3; 9 positions match TRBD1. The CDR3 has 16 residues. Germline V gives CDR1 SGHKS, CDR2 YYEKEE (reference sequence). J lost 2 bases, V lost 5 bases, and 8 bases had no gene match. This CDR3 is CASSLSGTGTGNTIYF. DNA for the CDR3: TGTGCCAGCAGTTTGAGCGGGACAGGGACTGGAAACACCATATATTTT.

This clone came up once. The V and J genes are TRBV28 and TRBJ2-3, with 7 nucleotides matching TRBD2. V lost 3 bases, J lost 13 bases, and 10 bases stayed unmatched. CDR1 and CDR2 from the germline V gene are MDHEN and SYDVKM. This CDR3 spans 13 amino acids. CDR3 DNA: TGTGCCAGCAGTTTTCTCGCGGGAGTATTAAAGTATTTT. Amino acids: CASSFLAGVLKYF.

This chain connects TRBV7-2 to TRBJ1-2, with a weak D call TRBD1 (5 bases). The length of the CDR3 is 17 residues. CDR1 SGHTA and CDR2 FQGNSA come from the germline V gene. V was trimmed by 1 base and J by 6 bases, leaving 21 bases between them. CDR3 in DNA: TGTGCCAGCAGCTTAGATCGCAGGGTTTTCGACTATGATGGCTACACCTTC. Protein: CASSLDRRVFDYDGYTF.

V and J are TRBV29-1 and TRBJ1-1; tentatively, D is TRBD1 (5 bases). Germline CDR1 is SQVTM and CDR2 is ANQGSEA. This CDR3 comprises 12 residues. Trimming took 3 bases from V and 7 from J, leaving 12 bases between them. The CDR3 spells CSVDGTANEAFF. CDR3 coding DNA: TGCAGCGTTGATGGGACGGCCAATGAAGCTTTCTTT. The full variable domain, rest sourced from reference TRBV29-1 and TRBJ1-1, is SAVISQKPSRDICQRGTSLTIQCQVDSQVTMMFWYRQQPGQSLTLIATANQGSEATYESGFVIDKFPISRPNLTFSTLTVSNMSPEDSSIYLCSVDGTANEAFFGQGTRLTVV.

The chain is built from TRBV18 and TRBJ2-3; either TRBD1 or TRBD2 may supply D (5 bases each). The CDR3 totals 14 residues. Germline loops: CDR1 KGHSH, CDR2 LQKENI. V was shortened by 1 base and J by 9 bases, with 14 bases between the two germline ends. The chain's CDR3 is CASSPQARDGTQYF. The DNA of the CDR3 is TGTGCCAGCTCACCACAAGCGAGGGACGGGACGCAGTATTTT. The full variable domain, with the rest looked up from reference TRBV18 and TRBJ2-3, is NAGVMQNPRHLVRRRGQEARLRCSPMKGHSHVYWYRQLPEEGLKFMVYLQKENIIDESGMPKERFSAEFPKEGPSILRIQQVVRGDSAAYFCASSPQARDGTQYFGPGTRLTVL.

This sequence joins TRBV24-1 and TRBJ2-1; D is possibly TRBD2 (5 bases). The germline CDR1 and CDR2 sequences are KGHDR and SFDVKD. The CDR3 runs 17 residues. Trimming left V 0 bases short and J 7 bases short, with 18 bases between. The CDR3 DNA reads as TGTGCCACCAGTGATTTGCACTCTAGCCGGATTGGTAATGAGCAGTTCTTC. As protein: CATSDLHSSRIGNEQFF.

CDR3 DNA: TGCAGTGCTAGTTTGGGGGTCTCCTACAATGAGCAGTTCTTC. This gives the protein CSASLGVSYNEQFF. The rearrangement joins TRBV20-1 to TRBJ2-1; D may be TRBD1 or TRBD2 (5 bases each). CDR1 and CDR2 (germline): DFQATT, SNEGSKA (reference sequence). The CDR3 spans 14 residues. V lost 3 bases, J lost 0 bases, and 9 bases lay in between.

V and J are TRBV2 and TRBJ2-7, with TRBD2 identical over 7 bases. The junction had 6 bases not matched to a gene; V was cut back by 6 bases and J by 4 bases. The CDR3 sequence is 13 residues long. Germline V CDR1 and CDR2: SNHLY, FYNNEI. CDR3 in amino acids: CASRPTSKYEQYF. The CDR3 DNA reads TGTGCCAGCAGGCCGACTAGCAAGTACGAGCAGTACTTC.

The chain recombines TRBV5-1 with TRBJ2-1; D is unresolved. From germline, CDR1 is SGHRS and CDR2 YFSETQ. The CDR3 spans 10 residues. Trimming stripped 6 bases from V and 9 bases from J, with 7 bases between. CDR3 nucleotides: TGCGCCAGCAAAATGGGTGAGCAGTTCTTC. Its protein is CASKMGEQFF.

The genes are TRBV15 and TRBJ2-7; 10 bases are shared with TRBD1. CDR1 and CDR2 (germline): LNHNV, YYDKDF (reference sequence). The CDR3 totals 15 residues. J lost 2 bases, V lost 5 bases, and 6 bases had no gene match. The CDR3 DNA is TGTGCCACCAGCCCGGACAGGGGGAGCGCCTACGAGCAGTACTTC. It translates to CATSPDRGSAYEQYF.

CDR3 DNA: TGTGCCAGCAGCTTAGAAGCCTTCCCCCAAGAGACCCAGTACTTC. This translates into CASSLEAFPQETQYF. The chain links TRBV7-8 to TRBJ2-5; D remains unclear. CDR3 length: 15 residues. Germline assignment: CDR1 SGHVS and CDR2 FQNEAQ. The germline V and J ends were trimmed by 1 base and 1 base, with 10 bases remaining between them.

Turning to this clone: This same CDR3 is encoded by further DNA sequences in the sample. The V call is TRBV20-1, the J call TRBJ1-2; TRBD1 might be the D (5 bases). The CDR3 is 11 amino acids. The V gene lost 3 bases and the J gene lost 5 bases, with 7 bases spanning the gap. Germline V gene data show CDR1 as DFQATT and CDR2 as SNEGSKA (reference sequence). CDR3 DNA sequence: TGCAGTGCTAGGGGGGGGTATGGCTACACCTTC. Translation gives CSARGGYGYTF.

This clone was counted a single time. The CDR3 DNA follows: TGTGCCTGCACCCCGGGCACTGAAGCTTTCTTT. This codes for CACTPGTEAFF. V is TRBV6-4 and J is TRBJ1-1; D uncertain. Trimming took off 11 bases at V and 4 bases at J, with 11 bases between the two ends. The CDR3 runs 11 residues. Per germline, CDR1 MRHNA and CDR2 SNTAGT.

The DNA of the CDR3 is TGTGCCAGCAGTGAAGCCCTTGGGAGGGGCCACGAGCAGTACTTC. This sequence encodes CASSEALGRGHEQYF. This chain connects TRBV2 to TRBJ2-7; 7 bases align to TRBD2. There are 15 residues in the CDR3. V gave up 0 bases and J gave up 5 bases; unmatched junction bases: 7. Looked up from germline, CDR1 is SNHLY and CDR2 is FYNNEI.

The rearrangement joins TRBV7-2 to TRBJ1-5; tentatively, D is TRBD1 (6 bases). Germline lookup yields CDR1 SGHTA and CDR2 FQGNSA. Deletions cut 7 bases from V and 7 bases from J, with 17 bases between. This CDR3 spans 14 amino acids. The chain's CDR3 is CASNKQGSGQPQHF. CDR3 bases: TGTGCCAGCAACAAACAGGGCTCAGGACAGCCCCAGCATTTT.

The chain recombines TRBV27 with TRBJ2-7; D ambiguous. Trimming cost V 5 bases and J 0 bases, with 11 bases left between them. CDR3 size: 14 residues. CDR1 MNHEY and CDR2 SMNVEV come from the germline V gene (reference sequence). The CDR3 nucleotides read TGTGCCAGCAGTCCCCTTGTTTACTCCTACGAGCAGTACTTC. It yields the protein CASSPLVYSYEQYF.

The rearrangement joins TRBV2 to TRBJ2-2; D is perhaps TRBD1 or TRBD2 (5 bases each). V was trimmed by 3 bases and J by 5 bases, leaving 10 bases between them. Germline V gives CDR1 SNHLY, CDR2 FYNNEI. The CDR3 spans 14 residues. The CDR3 DNA reads as TGTGCCAGCAGTGACCCGGGACGTACCGGGGAGCTGTTTTTT. Amino acids: CASSDPGRTGELFF.

This clone was counted a single time. This sequence joins TRBV10-1 and TRBJ2-7, with D perhaps matching TRBD1 or TRBD2 (5 bases each). Per the germline V gene, CDR1 is WNHNN and CDR2 is SYGVQD (reference sequence). The CDR3 covers 14 residues. V was trimmed by 4 bases and J by 2 bases, leaving 12 bases between them. This CDR3 is CASSAGTSTYEQYF. The CDR3, as DNA: TGCGCCAGCAGTGCCGGGACGTCTACCTACGAGCAGTACTTC.

The CDR3 protein is CASSVRGLRDNKNTEAFF. In DNA form, the CDR3 reads TGTGCCAGTAGTGTCCGAGGGTTGAGGGACAATAAGAACACTGAAGCTTTCTTT. The chain recombines TRBV19 with TRBJ1-1; possible D gene TRBD1, 6 bases. V gave up 5 bases and J gave up 1 base, with 23 bases separating them. Germline assignment: CDR1 LNHDA and CDR2 SQIVND (reference sequence). This CDR3 has 18 amino acids.

The V gene is TRBV18, the J gene TRBJ2-1; 9 nucleotides line up with TRBD2. The CDR3 extends over 16 amino acids. Germline CDR1 KGHSH, CDR2 LQKENI. The V and J ends lost 3 bases and 8 bases, in that order; junction bases with no gene match: 11. In DNA, the CDR3 is TGTGCCAGCTCACCCGGACTCGGAGCGGGAGGCGATGAGCAGTTCTTC. As protein: CASSPGLGAGGDEQFF. The variable domain in full, completed from reference TRBV18 and TRBJ2-1, reads NAGVMQNPRHLVRRRGQEARLRCSPMKGHSHVYWYRQLPEEGLKFMVYLQKENIIDESGMPKERFSAEFPKEGPSILRIQQVVRGDSAAYFCASSPGLGAGGDEQFFGPGTRLTVL.

The chain carries TRBV11-2 and TRBJ2-5; D ambiguous. Germline V CDR1 and CDR2: SGHAT, FQNNGV. V shed 5 bases and J shed 2 bases, with 3 bases lying between them. The CDR3 has 11 amino acids. In nucleotides, the CDR3 is TGTGCCAGCAGCGGGCAAGAGACCCAGTACTTC. This gives the protein CASSGQETQYF.